Included here is one T cell receptor beta chain sequence, with context. Someone took the PBMCs out of about 10 ml of fresh peripheral blood. The CDR3 runs 17 residues. Between the trimmed V and J ends, which lost 0 bases and 0 bases, there was a span of 9 bases. Germline values: CDR1 LGHDT, CDR2 YNNKEL (reference sequence). This specimen belongs to a study of Graves' ophthalmopathy and Graves' hyperthyroidism. Transcripts of RNA were the source for amplifying TCR beta CDR3 regions. Second-round multiplex PCR followed a first-round RT-PCR using HTBI primers. TCRdb re-derived calls from the multiplex PCR reads in MiXCR, one entry per CDR3 protein. The data hold a few hundred thousand distinct CDR3 sequences, with 15% to 20% observed a single time.

The TCR was taken from an adult man with Graves' ophthalmopathy. The rearrangement links TRBV3-1 to TRBJ2-6; unclear D gene. Sequences were obtained from peripheral blood. The CDR3 loop is CASSQDISVSGANVLTF. The CDR3 bases are TGTGCCAGCAGCCAAGATATTTCGGTCTCTGGGGCCAACGTCCTGACTTTC.